The 5 T cell receptor beta chains below were found in one sample sequenced in a study of T cells in Graves' hyperthyroidism and ophthalmopathy. Amplification of TCR beta CDR3 regions was performed using RNA transcripts as template. During a first-round RT-PCR of the TCR CDR3, the HTBI primer set was used. One entry per CDR3 protein, called by TCRdb with MiXCR from the multiplex PCR reads. The top ten clones hold roughly 6.9% of a sample with 450,000 to 650,000 distinct CDR3 sequences, about 14% of them seen once. The sequenced material came from blood. All receptors come from a woman between 18 and 30 years old with Graves' ophthalmopathy.

This clonotype showed up many times. The rearrangement links TRBV5-5 to TRBJ2-1; 10 bases are shared with TRBD2. The trim removed 1 base at V and 7 bases at J, leaving 2 bases unmatched. The CDR3 runs 14 residues. Germline V gene sequence: CDR1 SGHKS, CDR2 YYEKEE (reference sequence). This CDR3 is CASSLPSGRNEQFF. The CDR3 DNA reads TGTGCCAGCAGCTTGCCTAGCGGGAGAAATGAGCAGTTCTTC. The full variable domain, rest sourced from reference TRBV5-5 and TRBJ2-1, is DAGVTQSPTHLIKTRGQQVTLRCSPISGHKSVSWYQQVLGQGPQFIFQYYEKEERGRGNFPDRFSARQFPNYSSELNVNALLLGDSALYLCASSLPSGRNEQFFGPGTRLTVL.

This clonotype was detected ten times or more. The rearrangement links TRBV27 to TRBJ2-7, with D possibly being TRBD2 (5 bases). V shed 4 bases and J shed 0 bases, with 7 bases lying between them. The CDR3 consists of 13 residues. Germline CDR1 and CDR2: MNHEY and SMNVEV (reference sequence). Here the CDR3 reads CASSWTGSYEQYF. The CDR3 bases are TGTGCCAGCAGTTGGACTGGCTCCTACGAGCAGTACTTC.

This clonotype turned up a few times. This chain uses TRBV5-1 with TRBJ2-3, with 10 positions matching TRBD2. Germline loops: CDR1 SGHRS, CDR2 YFSETQ. The CDR3 has 17 residues. V lost 0 bases to trimming and J lost 2 bases; unmatched junction nucleotides: 6. CDR3 sequence: CASSLAPSGSPTDTQYF. DNA for the CDR3: TGCGCCAGCAGCTTGGCGCCTAGCGGGAGTCCCACAGATACGCAGTATTTT.

This clonotype has a single count. This clone may be a read error of a much larger clone one base away. J is TRBJ2-1 and V is TRBV24-1; 7 bases agree with TRBD1. Germline CDR1 reads KGHDR; CDR2 reads SFDVKD. CDR3 length: 15 residues. CDR3 sequence (DNA): TGTCCCACCAGTGTCCCGACAGGGTTGGTGAATGAGCAGTTCTTC. Translating it yields CPTSVPTGLVNEQFF.

A note on this clonotype: A single base separates this from a much larger clone, so it may be a read error. This chain links TRBV6-1 with TRBJ1-1; D might be TRBD1 (5 bases). Germline assignment: CDR1 MNHNS and CDR2 SASEGT. CDR3 length equals 14 residues. Deletions cut 3 bases from V and 3 bases from J, with 11 bases between. CDR3: CASSEGGLDTEAFF. The DNA of the CDR3 is TGTGCCAGCAGTGAGGGGGGTCTGGACACTGAAGCTTTCTTT.